This record concerns one TCR beta chain sequence. Its antigen remains unidentified. CDR3 length equals 13 residues. CDR1 SGHKS and CDR2 YYEKEE come from the germline V gene (reference sequence). V gave up 6 bases and J gave up 6 bases, with 14 bases separating them. This specimen comes from a study of T-cell reconstitution after alpha-beta-depleted transplantation in children. Unique molecular identifiers were incorporated into the prepared TCRbeta library. TCRdb independently ran MiXCR on the PCR reads; one entry per CDR3 protein. This sample carries approximately 490,000 distinct CDR3 sequences, over 9.5% of them seen once, and the ten largest clones take just over 2%. Regarding the study as a whole: Alpha-beta T cells about two months after transplant reportedly derived from several hundred expanded graft clones.

The TCR was taken from a child aged 2-9 years with inherited bone marrow failure, due to receive a stem cell transplant. This sequence joins TRBV5-5 and TRBJ2-3; D gene uncertain. The input for sequencing was PBMCs, taken before TCRalphabeta/CD19-depleted stem cell transplant. CDR3 nucleotides: TGTGCCAGCAACCAACTTCCTGGTGATACGCAGTATTTT. Translation gives CASNQLPGDTQYF.